These T cell receptor beta chains were read from a single sample in a study of Graves' ophthalmopathy and Graves' hyperthyroidism. One entry per CDR3 protein, called by TCRdb with MiXCR from the multiplex PCR reads. The sample holds 500,000 to 700,000 distinct CDR3 sequences, roughly 40% seen once. Specimen: peripheral blood or thyroid tissue (not recorded which). The origin of the receptors is an adult man with Graves' hyperthyroidism. The CDR3 runs from the conserved cysteine through the conserved F or W. The order of the fields is D gene, clone size, V gene, J gene, CDR3 DNA, CDR3 protein. A D gene is named only where the DNA matches it firmly. The size of a clone is reported for some rows only, either as once, few or many, or as a class for expanded clones.

D gene: .; clone size: many; V gene: TRBV6-5; J gene: TRBJ1-2; CDR3 DNA: TGTGCCAGCAGGACAACAGGGAGTTACTATGGCTACACCTTC; CDR3 protein: CASRTTGSYYGYTF
D gene: .; clone size: many; V gene: TRBV6-5; J gene: TRBJ2-5; CDR3 DNA: TGTGCCAGCAGTTTTCAGGGTAACGGGGAGACCCAGTACTTC; CDR3 protein: CASSFQGNGETQYF
D gene: .; clone size: many; V gene: TRBV10-3; J gene: TRBJ1-2; CDR3 DNA: TGTGCCATCAGTGAAAGAGGGGATGGCTACACCTTC; CDR3 protein: CAISERGDGYTF
D gene: .; clone size: many; V gene: TRBV4-1; J gene: TRBJ1-2; CDR3 DNA: TGCGCCAGCAGCCAAGAGGGGCCAGGCAGGGACTATGGCTACACCTTC; CDR3 protein: CASSQEGPGRDYGYTF
D gene: .; clone size: .; V gene: TRBV7-9; J gene: TRBJ2-5; CDR3 DNA: TGTGCCAGCAGCTTACCCAGGGGGGATACGCAGTACTTC; CDR3 protein: CASSLPRGDTQYF
D gene: TRBD1; clone size: many; V gene: TRBV24-1; J gene: TRBJ1-2; CDR3 DNA: TGTGCCACCAGTGATGCAGGGGGCTTTGGCTACACCTTC; CDR3 protein: CATSDAGGFGYTF
D gene: .; clone size: many; V gene: TRBV6-5; J gene: TRBJ1-1; CDR3 DNA: TGTGCCAGCAGCCCCGCCTTGGGGGGGAGCACTGAAGCTTTCTTT; CDR3 protein: CASSPALGGSTEAFF
D gene: .; clone size: .; V gene: TRBV5-1; J gene: TRBJ1-2; CDR3 DNA: TGCGCCAGCAGCTTGGGGCAGGGAGCCTACGAGCAGCTAACTAATGGCTACACCTTC; CDR3 protein: CASSLGQGAYEQLTNGYTF
D gene: .; clone size: few; V gene: TRBV4-1; J gene: TRBJ1-1; CDR3 DNA: TGCGCCAGCAGCCAAGAGGCGGGGGGGCATGGAGCTTTCTTT; CDR3 protein: CASSQEAGGHGAFF
D gene: .; clone size: many; V gene: TRBV28; J gene: TRBJ1-1; CDR3 DNA: TGTGCCAGCAGTTTAACAGCCCACATGAACACTGAAGCTTTCTTT; CDR3 protein: CASSLTAHMNTEAFF
D gene: .; clone size: .; V gene: TRBV28; J gene: TRBJ2-7; CDR3 DNA: TGTGCCAGCAGTTCCATTGGGGGTGGGGACGAGCAGTACTTC; CDR3 protein: CASSSIGGGDEQYF
D gene: .; clone size: few; V gene: TRBV11-2; J gene: TRBJ2-7; CDR3 DNA: TGTGCCAGCAGCGCGGGGAATCTCTACGAGCAGTACTTC; CDR3 protein: CASSAGNLYEQYF
D gene: .; clone size: .; V gene: TRBV25-1; J gene: TRBJ1-1; CDR3 DNA: TGTGCCAGCAGTTACCCCCCCACAGGAGAGAACACTGAAGCTTTCTTT; CDR3 protein: CASSYPPTGENTEAFF
D gene: .; clone size: many; V gene: TRBV7-9; J gene: TRBJ2-2; CDR3 DNA: TGTGCCAGCAGCTTAACATTCGAGAACACCGGGGAGCTGTTTTTT; CDR3 protein: CASSLTFENTGELFF
D gene: .; clone size: .; V gene: TRBV29-1; J gene: TRBJ2-7; CDR3 DNA: TGCAGCGTTGGGGCGGGGTTCGACCCCTACGAGCAGTACTTC; CDR3 protein: CSVGAGFDPYEQYF
D gene: TRBD2; clone size: .; V gene: TRBV28; J gene: TRBJ2-5; CDR3 DNA: TGTGCCAGCAGTTCTAGCGGGGGGCCGTACCAAGAGACCCAGTACTTC; CDR3 protein: CASSSSGGPYQETQYF
D gene: .; clone size: .; V gene: TRBV29-1; J gene: TRBJ2-3; CDR3 DNA: TGCAGCGTTTTCTACCGGTTCGCAGATACGCAGTATTTT; CDR3 protein: CSVFYRFADTQYF
D gene: .; clone size: many; V gene: TRBV24-1; J gene: TRBJ1-4; CDR3 DNA: TGTGCCACCAGTGACCATAGGCCTAATGAAAAACTGTTTTTT; CDR3 protein: CATSDHRPNEKLFF
D gene: TRBD2; clone size: few; V gene: TRBV5-1; J gene: TRBJ2-5; CDR3 DNA: TGCGCCAGCAGCTCCAGTCGGACTAGTCGGGAGACCCAGTACTTC; CDR3 protein: CASSSSRTSRETQYF
D gene: .; clone size: .; V gene: TRBV12-3/TRBV12-4; J gene: TRBJ2-7; CDR3 DNA: TGTGCCAGCAGTTTCTCCGGTCCCCTCTCCTACGAGCAGTACTTC; CDR3 protein: CASSFSGPLSYEQYF
D gene: .; clone size: .; V gene: TRBV5-6; J gene: TRBJ2-2; CDR3 DNA: TGTGCCAGTTCACGCCCCGCGGGGCTTTACACCGGGGAGCTGTTTTTT; CDR3 protein: CASSRPAGLYTGELFF
D gene: TRBD2; clone size: few; V gene: TRBV5-1; J gene: TRBJ2-7; CDR3 DNA: TGCGCCAGCAGCTTGGGTTTTTTGTCACCGGGACTAGATGTTTACGAGCAGTACTTC; CDR3 protein: CASSLGFLSPGLDVYEQYF
D gene: .; clone size: many; V gene: TRBV19; J gene: TRBJ1-1; CDR3 DNA: TGTGCCAGTAATTTCGGGATGGTGGCGAACACTGAAGCTTTCTTT; CDR3 protein: CASNFGMVANTEAFF
D gene: .; clone size: many; V gene: TRBV7-9; J gene: TRBJ1-1; CDR3 DNA: TGTGCCAGCAGCGCCATACACACTGAAGCTTTCTTT; CDR3 protein: CASSAIHTEAFF
D gene: .; clone size: .; V gene: TRBV9; J gene: TRBJ2-5; CDR3 DNA: TGTGCCAGCAGCCCCTCCCGGACAGACTCTGGGCAAGAGACCCAGTACTTC; CDR3 protein: CASSPSRTDSGQETQYF
D gene: .; clone size: many; V gene: TRBV29-1; J gene: TRBJ1-5; CDR3 DNA: TGCAGCGTTGAGGAGGGCCCTGGACAGCCCCAGCATTTT; CDR3 protein: CSVEEGPGQPQHF